A selection of T cell receptor beta chains follows, all from one sample in a study of blood T cell repertoires in COVID-19. Profiling relied on immunoSEQ multiplex PCR, and the TCRdb table lists in-frame clones only, not all of them. The sample records 310,000 or so clones, 87% being singletons. The sample taken for sequencing was peripheral blood. Every receptor here comes from a man aged 25 to 40 with COVID-19, enrolled during active disease. Each CDR3 is given with its conserved first and last residue. Fields, in order: D gene, J gene, V gene, clone size, CDR3 protein, CDR3 DNA. D genes are given only for firm matches. Size is omitted from some rows. Given values are once, few, many or a class for expanded clones.

TRBD1 | TRBJ1-1 | TRBV5-4 | NA | CASSLGDRNTEAFF | TGTGCCAGCAGCTTGGGGGACAGAAACACTGAAGCTTTCTTT
TRBD2 | TRBJ2-3 | TRBV18 | NA | CASSPLPRTSGTDTQYF | TGTGCCAGCTCACCACTGCCACGGACTAGCGGCACAGATACGCAGTATTTT
NA | TRBJ2-7 | TRBV19 | once | CASSIDRPGGTYEQYF | TGTGCCAGTAGTATAGACCGACCCGGAGGTACCTACGAGCAGTACTTC
NA | TRBJ2-7 | TRBV6-5 | NA | CASSNPDRPYEQYF | TGTGCCAGCAGTAACCCGGACAGACCCTACGAGCAGTACTTC
TRBD2 | TRBJ2-1 | TRBV9 | NA | CASSPHLNSGLHNEQFF | TGTGCCAGCAGCCCTCATCTTAATTCGGGACTACACAATGAGCAGTTCTTC
TRBD1 | TRBJ2-5 | TRBV6-1 | NA | CASSEIFGTGGGETQYF | TGTGCCAGCAGTGAAATATTCGGGACAGGTGGTGGAGAGACCCAGTACTTC
TRBD2 | TRBJ2-1 | TRBV19 | NA | CASNGREGPGNEQFF | TGTGCCAGTAATGGACGGGAGGGCCCCGGCAATGAGCAGTTCTTC
NA | TRBJ2-3 | TRBV7-8 | NA | CASSLAYGLLSTDTQYF | TGTGCCAGCAGCTTAGCGTATGGACTCCTTAGCACAGATACGCAGTATTTT
NA | TRBJ1-2 | TRBV5-1 | NA | CASSNSYRSYYGYTF | TGCGCCAGCAGTAACTCCTACAGGTCTTACTATGGCTACACCTTC
NA | TRBJ2-6 | TRBV5-6 | once | CASSLGGGTPSGANVLTF | TGTGCCAGCAGCTTAGGAGGTGGTACCCCCTCTGGGGCCAACGTCCTGACTTTC
NA | TRBJ2-7 | TRBV24-1 | NA | CATSVPVGRGLYEQYF | TGTGCCACCAGTGTCCCGGTGGGCAGGGGACTATACGAGCAGTACTTC
TRBD2 | TRBJ2-7 | TRBV5-1 | NA | CASSLVSGSSYEQYF | TGCGCCAGCAGCTTGGTTAGCGGGAGCTCCTACGAGCAGTACTTC
NA | TRBJ1-4 | TRBV5-1 | NA | CASSLLGGDEKLFF | TGCGCCAGCAGCTTGCTGGGGGGGGATGAAAAACTGTTTTTT
NA | TRBJ1-3 | TRBV7-9 | NA | CASSFGTRKRSGNTIYF | TGTGCCAGCAGCTTCGGGACAAGGAAAAGATCTGGAAACACCATATATTTT
NA | TRBJ1-5 | TRBV18 | NA | CASSPGEDQPQHF | TGTGCCAGCTCACCAGGAGAAGATCAGCCCCAGCATTTT
TRBD1 | TRBJ2-7 | TRBV19 | few | CASSTGTGNYEQYF | TGTGCCAGTAGTACCGGGACAGGTAACTACGAGCAGTACTTC
TRBD2 | TRBJ2-1 | TRBV5-1 | NA | CASSPPGSSGYNEQFF | TGCGCCAGCAGCCCACCCGGGTCTAGCGGTTACAATGAGCAGTTCTTC
TRBD1 | TRBJ2-1 | TRBV5-6 | NA | CASSIGTVGEQFF | TGTGCCAGCAGCATCGGGACAGTGGGTGAGCAGTTCTTC
NA | TRBJ1-1 | TRBV19 | NA | CASYDLLNTEAFF | TGTGCCAGCTACGATTTATTGAACACTGAAGCTTTCTTT
NA | TRBJ2-7 | TRBV2 | NA | CASSEIWSSYEQYF | TGTGCCAGCAGTGAAATATGGAGCTCCTACGAGCAGTACTTC
NA | TRBJ1-3 | TRBV7-2 | NA | CASSLGQAILSGNTIYF | TGTGCCAGCAGCTTAGGGCAGGCCATACTCTCTGGAAACACCATATATTTT
TRBD1 | TRBJ2-1 | TRBV5-6 | many | CASSPGQGSYNEQFF | TGTGCCAGCAGCCCCGGACAGGGATCCTACAATGAGCAGTTCTTC
NA | TRBJ1-5 | TRBV27 | NA | CASSFGGGVQPQHF | TGTGCCAGCAGTTTTGGGGGGGGCGTTCAGCCCCAGCATTTT
TRBD1 | TRBJ1-4 | TRBV18 | few | CASSHEPGQGGEKLFF | TGTGCCAGCTCACATGAACCGGGACAGGGAGGTGAAAAACTGTTTTTT
TRBD2 | TRBJ2-1 | TRBV7-8 | NA | CASEQPGTSEIRTIRSEQFF | TGTGCCAGCGAGCAACCCGGGACTAGCGAAATCCGCACGATCCGCAGTGAGCAGTTCTTC
TRBD1 | TRBJ2-5 | TRBV5-6 | NA | CASSPDRGSETQYF | TGTGCCAGCAGCCCAGACAGGGGATCGGAGACCCAGTACTTC
NA | TRBJ2-1 | TRBV28 | NA | CASSSEGRAYNEQFF | TGTGCCAGCAGTTCCGAGGGAAGGGCCTACAATGAGCAGTTCTTC
NA | TRBJ2-1 | TRBV6-2/TRBV6-3 | NA | CASTPTRLAYNEQFF | TGTGCCAGCACCCCGACTAGATTGGCCTACAATGAGCAGTTCTTC